These T cell receptor beta chains were read from a single sample in a study of T cell responses to AZD1222 COVID-19 vaccine. Data came from immunoSEQ multiplex PCR; TCRdb stores just in-frame clones and leaves some out. The sample includes approximately 110,000 clones, about 90% of them seen just once. Sequences were derived from peripheral blood, sampled on day 0 of AZD1222 vaccination. Every receptor here comes from an adult in good health. Both conserved end residues are part of each CDR3. Fields, in order: CDR3 length, D gene, clone size, V gene, J gene, CDR3 DNA, CDR3 protein. The D gene is left open where the match is weak. For some rows the clone size is stated as once, few or many, or as a class when expanded; others skip it.

>16|.|.|TRBV30|TRBJ1-6
TGTGCCTGGAGTGTACAGGGACGGCTTCTCTCCAACTCCCTCCACTTT
CAWSVQGRLLSNSLHF
>15|TRBD1|.|TRBV19|TRBJ2-7
TGTGCCAGTAGTCAGGGGGCAGGGAGCTCCTACGAGCAGTACTTC
CASSQGAGSSYEQYF
>14|.|.|TRBV5-8|TRBJ2-7
TGTGCCAGCAGCTCTGAGCCCGGAGCCTACGAGCAGTACTTC
CASSSEPGAYEQYF
>16|TRBD2|few|TRBV11-3|TRBJ2-1
TGTGCCAGCAGCGAACTAGCGGGGGTTGGCCACAATGAGCAGTTCTTC
CASSELAGVGHNEQFF
>14|.|.|TRBV10-2|TRBJ1-1
TGCGCCAGCAGTGAGTCCTCCGTGAACACTGAAGCTTTCTTT
CASSESSVNTEAFF
>11|.|few|TRBV6-1|TRBJ2-1
TGTGCCAGCAGTGAAAACCTCGAGCAGTTCTTC
CASSENLEQFF
>12|.|once|TRBV5-6|TRBJ2-1
TGTGCCAGCAGCTCCTATGACAATGAGCAGTTCTTC
CASSSYDNEQFF
>14|.|.|TRBV5-4|TRBJ1-1
TGTGCCAGCAGCTTGGCACCGATGAACACTGAAGCTTTCTTT
CASSLAPMNTEAFF
>12|.|many|TRBV7-9|TRBJ2-1
TGTGCCAGCAGCTTAGGCCAACCGCATAGGATCTTC
CASSLGQPHRIF
>15|.|.|TRBV15|TRBJ1-5
TGTGCCACCAGCCGAGACAGATTGAGCAATCAGCCCCAGCATTTT
CATSRDRLSNQPQHF
>14|.|.|TRBV7-2|TRBJ2-2
TGTGCCAGCAGCCCGGGACCTATCACCGGGGAGCTGTTTTTT
CASSPGPITGELFF
>15|TRBD1|.|TRBV7-2|TRBJ1-1
TGTGCCAGCAGCTTAGAGTGGACAGGGATCACTGAAGCTTTCTTT
CASSLEWTGITEAFF
>13|.|.|TRBV12-3/TRBV12-4|TRBJ2-5
TGTGCCAGCAGATCCGGGGCGAGGGAGACCCAGTACTTC
CASRSGARETQYF
>13|TRBD1|once|TRBV7-2|TRBJ1-2
TGTGCCAGCAGCCCGGGGACAGGCTATGGCTACACCTTC
CASSPGTGYGYTF
>13|.|.|TRBV6-5|TRBJ1-2
TGTGCCAGCAGATCGACCGCCAACTATGGCTACACCTTC
CASRSTANYGYTF
>13|.|.|TRBV7-3|TRBJ2-1
TGTGCCAGCAGCGGATCCTCAAATAATGAGCAGTTCTTC
CASSGSSNNEQFF
>19|.|few|TRBV11-3|TRBJ2-1
TGTGCCAGCAGCTTAGGTTCCCTCCCTTACCTTAGCTCCTACAATGAGCAGTTCTTC
CASSLGSLPYLSSYNEQFF
>13|.|.|TRBV12-3/TRBV12-4|TRBJ1-2
TGTGCCAGCCGGGGCGGGGCTAACTATGGCTACACCTTC
CASRGGANYGYTF
>16|.|.|TRBV5-4|TRBJ2-6
TGTGCCAGCAGCTTGAGTTTTGGAGCTGGGGCCAACGTCCTGACTTTC
CASSLSFGAGANVLTF
>15|TRBD1|.|TRBV24-1|TRBJ2-3
TGTGCCACCAGCCCAGGGGGCAGCGGGACAGATACGCAGTATTTT
CATSPGGSGTDTQYF
>20|TRBD1|.|TRBV6-2/TRBV6-3|TRBJ2-6
TGTGCCAGCAGTTACCTCGTTTGGGGACAGGACCACTCTGGGGCCAACGTCCTGACTTTC
CASSYLVWGQDHSGANVLTF
>11|.|.|TRBV19|TRBJ2-1
TGTGCCAGTAGACAGGGAATTGAGCAGTTCTTC
CASRQGIEQFF
>15|TRBD2|.|TRBV5-1|TRBJ2-7
TGCGCCAGCAGCTTCGGACTAGCGGGATCCTACGAGCAGTACTTC
CASSFGLAGSYEQYF
>15|.|.|TRBV6-5|TRBJ2-3
TGTGCCAGCAGTTACTCAGGGGGGGGAGGAGATACGCAGTATTTT
CASSYSGGGGDTQYF
>13|.|.|TRBV7-9|TRBJ1-2
TGTGCCAGCTCCACGGACGGTCATTATGGCTACACCTTC
CASSTDGHYGYTF
>14|TRBD1|.|TRBV7-9|TRBJ1-2
TGTGCCAGCAGCTTAATCACGGGGTATAGGGACAGGTTCTTC
CASSLITGYRDRFF
>16|TRBD1|few|TRBV14|TRBJ2-3
TGTGCCAGCAGCCTGAGGGAGACAGGGCCCACAGATACGCAGTATTTT
CASSLRETGPTDTQYF
>12|.|.|TRBV7-9|TRBJ2-7
TGTGCCAGCAGCCTAGACACGGCCGAGCGATACTTC
CASSLDTAERYF
>12|.|.|TRBV7-9|TRBJ2-5
TGTGCCAGCAGCGAGGGGACCGAGACCCAGTACTTC
CASSEGTETQYF
>13|.|.|TRBV7-9|TRBJ1-5
TGTGCCAGCAGCTTAGCAGGGGGTCAGCCCCAGCATTTT
CASSLAGGQPQHF
>17|TRBD1|once|TRBV6-1|TRBJ2-2
TGTGCCAGCAGTGTTCGCCGGGCCGGGACAGGCACCGGGGAGCTGTTTTTT
CASSVRRAGTGTGELFF
>16|TRBD2|.|TRBV6-5|TRBJ2-7
TGTGCCAGCAGTTACTCGAGCGGGATGGAGACCTACGAGCAGTACTTC
CASSYSSGMETYEQYF
>15|TRBD2|.|TRBV3-1/TRBV3-2|TRBJ2-5
TGTGCCAGCGGTCCGGGACTAGCGGGAGCAGAGACCCAGTACTTC
CASGPGLAGAETQYF
>17|.|.|TRBV4-3|TRBJ1-4
TGCGCCAGCAGCCAAGCCCTCTTAGGAGGGGGAGGTGAAAAACTGTTTTTT
CASSQALLGGGGEKLFF
>14|.|few|TRBV7-9|TRBJ1-3
TGTGCCAGCAGCCACCAGAGCTCTGGAAACACCATATATTTT
CASSHQSSGNTIYF
>14|.|.|TRBV7-8|TRBJ1-5
TGTGCCAGCAGCGGGCGGGACGGAAATCAGCCCCAGCATTTT
CASSGRDGNQPQHF
>13|TRBD1|.|TRBV12-3/TRBV12-4|TRBJ1-2
TGTGCCAGCAGTCGACAGGGGGGCTATGGCTACACCTTC
CASSRQGGYGYTF
>14|.|.|TRBV9|TRBJ1-1
TGTGCCAGCAGCCGAGGGGTAATGAACACTGAAGCTTTCTTT
CASSRGVMNTEAFF
>11|.|.|TRBV30|TRBJ2-7
TGTGCCTGGAGTTTCTCCTACGAGCAGTACTTC
CAWSFSYEQYF
>16|.|.|TRBV5-4|TRBJ1-6
TGTGCCAGCAGCCTGGACGGATTTTTAAATAATTCACCCCTCCACTTT
CASSLDGFLNNSPLHF
>19|.|.|TRBV13|TRBJ1-3
TGTGCCAGCAGCTTTGGACATGCCGTGGGAGACGCCTCTGGAAACACCATATATTTT
CASSFGHAVGDASGNTIYF
>16|TRBD2|.|TRBV4-3|TRBJ2-7
TGCGCCAGCAGCCAAGGGGTAGCGGGAGCCTCCTACGAGCAGTACTTC
CASSQGVAGASYEQYF
>14|TRBD1|.|TRBV6-5|TRBJ2-7
TGTGCCAGCAGTTTGGGACAGGGTGTCAACGAGCAGTACTTC
CASSLGQGVNEQYF
>13|TRBD1|.|TRBV5-1|TRBJ1-1
TGCGCCAGCAGCCCAAAGGGGGGACAGGGAGAAGCCTTT
CASSPKGGQGEAF
>13|.|.|TRBV11-3|TRBJ2-7
TGTGCTTCCCAGCGGGCAAACTCCTACGAGCAGTACTTC
CASQRANSYEQYF
>17|.|.|TRBV7-9|TRBJ1-1
TGTGCCAGCAGCCTACTTCTTGGGGGAACTATTAACACTGAAGCTTTCTTT
CASSLLLGGTINTEAFF
>14|.|.|TRBV10-3|TRBJ1-2
TGTGCCATCAGTGGGGTTGAAGGAGGCTATGGCTACACCTTC
CAISGVEGGYGYTF
>14|.|.|TRBV10-3|TRBJ2-7
TGTGCCATCAGTCCCACGGGACTGTCCTACGAGCAGTACTTC
CAISPTGLSYEQYF
>14|.|.|TRBV7-2|TRBJ2-3
TGTGCCAGCACCCTAGAGGCCGGGTACGGTACGCAGTATTTT
CASTLEAGYGTQYF
>13|.|.|TRBV5-4|TRBJ2-7
TGTGCCAGCAGCCCAGGACAGAACTACGAGCAGTACTTC
CASSPGQNYEQYF
>18|TRBD2|.|TRBV10-1|TRBJ2-3
TGCGCCAGCAGGGAGCTAGCGGGAGGAGGAGAGGGCACAGATACGCAGTATTTT
CASRELAGGGEGTDTQYF
>15|TRBD1|.|TRBV7-2|TRBJ2-7
TGTGCCAGCAGCCCGGAGGGACAGGGCTCCTACGAGCAGTACTTC
CASSPEGQGSYEQYF
>17|.|.|TRBV7-9|TRBJ1-3
TGTGCCAGCAGCCCCAACCCGCCCCGGCGCTCTGGAAACACCATATATTTT
CASSPNPPRRSGNTIYF